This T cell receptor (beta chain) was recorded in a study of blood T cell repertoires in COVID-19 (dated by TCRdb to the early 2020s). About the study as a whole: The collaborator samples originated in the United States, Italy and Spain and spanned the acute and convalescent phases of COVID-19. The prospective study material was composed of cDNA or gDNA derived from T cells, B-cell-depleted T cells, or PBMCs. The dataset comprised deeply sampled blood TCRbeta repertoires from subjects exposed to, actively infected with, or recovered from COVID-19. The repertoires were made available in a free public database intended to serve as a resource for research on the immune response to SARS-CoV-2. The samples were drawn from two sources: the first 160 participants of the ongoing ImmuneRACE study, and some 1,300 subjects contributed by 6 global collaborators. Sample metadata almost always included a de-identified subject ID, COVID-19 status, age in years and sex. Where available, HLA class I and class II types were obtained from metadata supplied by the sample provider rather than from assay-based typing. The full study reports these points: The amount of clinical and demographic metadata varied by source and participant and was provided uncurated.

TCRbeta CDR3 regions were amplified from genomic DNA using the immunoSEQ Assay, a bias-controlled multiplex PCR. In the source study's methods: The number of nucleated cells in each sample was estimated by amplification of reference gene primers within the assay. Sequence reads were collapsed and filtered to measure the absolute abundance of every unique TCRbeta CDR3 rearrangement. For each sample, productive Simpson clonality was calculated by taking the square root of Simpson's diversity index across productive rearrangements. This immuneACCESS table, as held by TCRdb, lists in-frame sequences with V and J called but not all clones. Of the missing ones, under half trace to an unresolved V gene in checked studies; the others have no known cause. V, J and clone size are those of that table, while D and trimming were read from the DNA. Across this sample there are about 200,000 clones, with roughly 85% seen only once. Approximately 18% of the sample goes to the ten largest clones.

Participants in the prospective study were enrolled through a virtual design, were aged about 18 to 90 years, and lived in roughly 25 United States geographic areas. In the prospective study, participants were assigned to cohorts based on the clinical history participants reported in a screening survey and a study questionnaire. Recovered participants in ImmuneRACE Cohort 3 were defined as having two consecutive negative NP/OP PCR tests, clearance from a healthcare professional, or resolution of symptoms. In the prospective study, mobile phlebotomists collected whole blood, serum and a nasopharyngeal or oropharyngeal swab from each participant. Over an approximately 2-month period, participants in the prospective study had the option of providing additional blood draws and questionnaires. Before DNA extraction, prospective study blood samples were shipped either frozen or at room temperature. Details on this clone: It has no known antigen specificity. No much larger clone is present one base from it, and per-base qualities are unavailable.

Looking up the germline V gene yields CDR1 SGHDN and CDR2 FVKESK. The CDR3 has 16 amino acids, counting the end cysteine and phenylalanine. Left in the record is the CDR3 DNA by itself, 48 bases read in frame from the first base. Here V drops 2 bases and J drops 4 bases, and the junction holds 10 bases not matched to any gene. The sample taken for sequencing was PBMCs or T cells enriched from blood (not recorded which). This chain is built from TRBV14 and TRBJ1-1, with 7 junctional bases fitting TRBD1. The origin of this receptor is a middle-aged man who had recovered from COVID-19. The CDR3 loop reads CASSQPRTDRATEAFF. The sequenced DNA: TGTGCCAGCAGCCAACCACGGACAGACAGGGCCACTGAAGCTTTCTTT.